The entry below gives a single T cell receptor beta chain sequence along with its context. The data were taken from a study of blood T cell repertoires in COVID-19. Study background: Italy, Spain and the United States were the sources of the convalescent and acute COVID-19 samples. PBMCs, B-cell-depleted T cells, or T cells provided the cDNA or gDNA that made up the material.

In the source study's methods: Amplifying reference gene primers gave estimates of nucleated cell counts. Sequencing used immunoSEQ multiplex PCR; TCRdb keeps in-frame clones, though not all of them. The V and J calls and the clone size are those of that table, but D and trimming were determined from the DNA. The sample lists around 200,000 clones, nearly 90% occurring once. The sequencing input was peripheral blood. The source is a middle-aged man with acute or convalescent COVID-19.

CDR3 sequence: CASSSRQGYVYGYTF. The CDR3, as DNA: TGTGCCAGCAGTTCTCGACAGGGGTATGTCTATGGCTACACCTTC. The gene calls are TRBV6-2 or TRBV6-3 and TRBJ1-2; 8 bases are shared with TRBD1. This CDR3 comprises 15 residues. V shed 4 bases, J shed 4 bases, and the junction held 8 bases outside the gene matches. Per the germline V gene, CDR1 is MNHEY and CDR2 is SVGEGT.